This TCR beta chain comes out of a study of beta chain features in type 1 diabetes. Notes on the study in general: Type 1 diabetes patients had TCRB CDR3s that were shorter (moderately but significantly so) in all four CD4+ subsets. Resolution of whether HLA type affects TCRB rearrangement was not achieved here.

V was shortened by 5 bases and J by 10 bases, with 16 bases between the two germline ends. Germline V gives CDR1 MNHEY, CDR2 SMNVEV (reference sequence). The CDR3 runs to 13 residues. Sequenced material consisted of expressed TCRB transcripts (all of the isolated RNA was reverse transcribed). Assay used: immunoSEQ multiplex PCR; TCRdb lists only in-frame clones, some missing. The sample yields about 26,000 clones, 49% seen once. As concerns this clone: Its antigen is undetermined.

The sample comprised stem cell memory CD4+ T cells from blood. This TCR came from a man in his thirties or forties with type 1 diabetes. V and J are TRBV27 and TRBJ2-3; weak D call: TRBD2 (6 bases). The CDR3 DNA reads TGTGCCAGCAGTCCTGAGGAGGGTCTGGCGCAGTATTTT. It translates to CASSPEEGLAQYF.